What follows describes a single TCR beta chain. V gave up 0 bases and J gave up 3 bases; unmatched junction bases: 1. Germline V CDR1 and CDR2: SGHRS, YFSETQ. CDR3 length: 15 amino acids. This sample stems from a study of blood T cell repertoires in COVID-19. The wider study: Acute and convalescent COVID-19 specimens originated in the United States, Italy and Spain.

TCRdb's copy holds only in-frame clones and misses some; the assay was immunoSEQ multiplex PCR. The sample holds 200,000 to 250,000 clones, approximately 84% seen once. This sequence originates from a man in his forties with acute or convalescent COVID-19. This chain links TRBV5-1 with TRBJ2-3; 10 positions match TRBD2. The specimen sequenced was peripheral blood. The CDR3 region has the DNA TGCGCCAGCAGCTTGGGGACTAGCGGAACAGATACGCAGTATTTT. It translates to CASSLGTSGTDTQYF.